These 17 T cell receptor beta chains were all obtained from the same sample, sequenced in a study of cytomegalovirus exposure and HLA in healthy donors. The PCR had 60 Vbeta and 13 Jbeta primers. Generated by immunoSEQ multiplex PCR, the TCRdb table keeps only in-frame clones and is missing some. In the table there are 100,000 to 150,000 clones, 80% of which are singletons. Sequenced input: PBMCs. The receptors stem from a man aged 25 to 40 in good health and CMV-seronegative.

The chain employs TRBV7-2 and TRBJ2-3; D perhaps matches TRBD1 (6 bases). This CDR3 has 15 amino acids. Trimming removed 0 bases at V and 5 bases at J, with 12 bases between. The germline gives CDR1 SGHTA, CDR2 FQGNSA. As DNA, the CDR3 is TGTGCCAGCAGCTTAGCGGGGGCAGTAATAGATACGCAGTATTTT. Amino acids: CASSLAGAVIDTQYF.

This rearrangement joins TRBV5-1 to TRBJ2-3; 8 bases line up with TRBD2. This CDR3 is built from 14 residues. J lost 2 bases, V lost 3 bases, and 2 bases had no gene match. Germline lookup yields CDR1 SGHRS and CDR2 YFSETQ. Here the CDR3 reads CASSSGLVTDTQYF. Here the CDR3 DNA reads TGCGCCAGCAGCTCGGGACTAGTCACAGATACGCAGTATTTT. Drawing the rest from reference TRBV5-1 and TRBJ2-3, the complete variable domain is KAGVTQTPRYLIKTRGQQVTLSCSPISGHRSVSWYQQTPGQGLQFLFEYFSETQRNKGNFPGRFSGRQFSNSRSEMNVSTLELGDSALYLCASSSGLVTDTQYFGPGTRLTVL.

This chain connects TRBV5-1 to TRBJ2-1; D possibly corresponds to TRBD2 (6 bases). Trimming cost V 4 bases and J 1 base, with 6 bases left between them. Germline V gene sequence: CDR1 SGHRS, CDR2 YFSETQ. This CDR3 comprises 13 residues. CDR3 protein: CASSGRSYNEQFF. DNA for the CDR3: TGCGCCAGCAGCGGGAGGTCCTACAATGAGCAGTTCTTC.

This sequence joins TRBV18 and TRBJ2-5; 10 nucleotides match TRBD2. CDR1 is KGHSH, CDR2 LQKENI, per germline. The length of the CDR3 is 15 residues. The V and J ends lost 3 bases and 5 bases, in that order; junction bases with no gene match: 6. CDR3 residues: CASSPLAGVQETQYF. The CDR3 DNA reads as TGTGCCAGCTCACCCCTAGCGGGAGTGCAGGAGACCCAGTACTTC.

The chain combines TRBV2 with TRBJ2-4, with 11 bases identical to TRBD1. This CDR3 spans 14 amino acids. Germline V gene data show CDR1 as SNHLY and CDR2 as FYNNEI. J lost 1 base, V lost 8 bases, and 1 base had no gene match. The CDR3: CASGDRGAKNIQYF. CDR3 in DNA: TGTGCCAGCGGGGACAGGGGGGCCAAAAACATTCAGTACTTC.

The DNA for the CDR3 is TGTGCCAGCAGCACGCGCTCCGGGAATAAGGAAGAGACCCAGTACTTC. This encodes CASSTRSGNKEETQYF. The V and J genes are TRBV2 and TRBJ2-5; weak D call: TRBD2 (5 bases). The germline V gene has CDR1 SNHLY and CDR2 FYNNEI. The germline V and J ends were trimmed by 6 bases and 3 bases, with 20 bases remaining between them. This CDR3 is built from 16 residues.

The J gene is TRBJ2-7, the V gene TRBV4-3; 9 bases align to TRBD1. Germline-derived CDR1 and CDR2 are LGHNA and YSLEER. The CDR3 loop spans 16 amino acids. V shed 0 bases, J shed 1 base, and the junction held 4 bases outside the gene matches. CDR3 amino acids: CASSQDIGTGSYEQYF. As DNA, the CDR3 is TGCGCCAGCAGCCAAGATATCGGGACAGGGTCCTACGAGCAGTACTTC.

This chain connects TRBV5-1 to TRBJ2-7; TRBD2 agrees at 11 bases. CDR3 length: 15 residues. J gave up 2 bases and V 4 bases, and 5 bases lay outside the gene matches. Germline V gives CDR1 SGHRS, CDR2 YFSETQ. The DNA of the CDR3 is TGCGCCAGCAGCGGAATAGCGGGAGGGGCCTACGAGCAGTACTTC. It codes for CASSGIAGGAYEQYF.

This clone came up a few times. J is TRBJ2-7 and V is TRBV6-5; TRBD2 might be the D (6 bases). The CDR3 contains 12 residues. The germline V gene encodes CDR1 MNHEY and CDR2 SVGAGI. Trimming stripped 4 bases from V and 9 bases from J, with 13 bases between. The chain's CDR3 is CASSSGGRAQYF. DNA for the CDR3: TGTGCCAGCAGTTCCGGGGGTAGAGCGCAGTACTTC.

This chain connects TRBV5-1 to TRBJ2-7; 9 bases are shared with TRBD1. In germline, CDR1 is SGHRS, CDR2 YFSETQ. V dropped 1 base and J dropped 6; count of bases not matched to a gene: 8. The length of the CDR3 is 15 residues. CDR3 in amino acids: CASSLMIQGAAEQYF. The CDR3 region has the DNA TGCGCCAGCAGCTTGATGATACAGGGGGCGGCCGAGCAGTACTTC.

CDR3 coding DNA: TGTGCCAGCAGCTTAGACGGGAGCTCCTACAATGAGCAGTTCTTC. Translation: CASSLDGSSYNEQFF. V gene TRBV7-9 combines with J gene TRBJ2-1; a weak D match, TRBD2 (6 bases). Germline CDR1 and CDR2: SEHNR and FQNEAQ (reference sequence). V lost 1 base, J lost 0 bases, and 7 bases lay in between. The CDR3 spans 15 residues.

The chain couples TRBV11-2 to TRBJ1-3; no clear D gene. This CDR3 has 15 residues. Looked up from germline, CDR1 is SGHAT and CDR2 is FQNNGV. The ends were cut back, 5 bases at V and 4 bases at J, with 15 bases in the middle. The CDR3 bases are TGTGCCAGCAGCCAAGACGGCCTGCGGGGAAACACCATATATTTT. Translation gives CASSQDGLRGNTIYF.

The chain employs TRBV19 and TRBJ1-4; 7 bases are a match to TRBD1. CDR3 length: 17 amino acids. Losses at the gene ends were 6 bases for V and 0 bases for J; bases not matched to a gene: 10. CDR1 and CDR2 (germline): LNHDA, SQIVND (reference sequence). The CDR3 loop is CASRYRDSGPTNEKLFF. Here the CDR3 DNA reads TGTGCCAGTAGGTACCGGGACAGTGGACCAACTAATGAAAAACTGTTTTTT. The full variable domain, completed using reference TRBV19 and TRBJ1-4, is DGGITQSPKYLFRKEGQNVTLSCEQNLNHDAMYWYRQDPGQGLRLIYYSQIVNDFQKGDIAEGYSVSREKKESFPLTVTSAQKNPTAFYLCASRYRDSGPTNEKLFFGSGTQLSVL.

The chain recombines TRBV4-3 with TRBJ2-3, with 10 bases lining up with TRBD2. The CDR3 covers 17 residues. V trimming: 0 bases; J trimming: 0 bases; junction bases outside the gene matches: 3. Germline values: CDR1 LGHNA, CDR2 YSLEER. This chain's CDR3 is CASSQELAGASTDTQYF. The CDR3 coding sequence is TGCGCCAGCAGCCAAGAGCTAGCGGGGGCGAGCACAGATACGCAGTATTTT.

The chain carries TRBV28 and TRBJ1-1, with TRBD1 as a possible D gene (6 bases). The CDR3 has 15 amino acids. Germline CDR1 reads MDHEN; CDR2 reads SYDVKM. V lost 6 bases, J lost 1 base, and 15 bases lay in between. This CDR3 is CASRARGRGNTEAFF. CDR3 DNA: TGTGCCAGCAGGGCCAGGGGTCGTGGGAACACTGAAGCTTTCTTT.

The CDR3 region is CATLGQGGGYEQYF. DNA of the CDR3: TGTGCCACCCTGGGGCAGGGAGGAGGGTACGAGCAGTACTTC. This chain joins TRBV10-3 and TRBJ2-7, with D perhaps matching TRBD2 (6 bases). Germline loops: CDR1 ENHRY, CDR2 SYGVKD. The CDR3 loop spans 14 amino acids. V lost 10 bases and J 4 bases, leaving 20 bases between the germline ends.

Only one count was recorded for this clone. V and J are TRBV5-1 and TRBJ2-5, with 8 bases identical to TRBD2. The J call may not be correct, given that the DNA end is closer to TRBJ2-7. The CDR3 runs 14 residues. CDR1 is SGHRS, CDR2 YFSETQ, per germline. Written as DNA, the CDR3 is TGCGCCAGCAGCTTGAGTAGCGGGGTCTACGAGCAGTACTTC. It encodes CASSLSSGVYEQYF.